This T cell receptor beta chain was identified in a study of T cell repertoires in cytomegalovirus infection. Looking at the study overall: An indication of both CMV infection and matching HLA type came from public TCR beta signatures.

Points on this clonotype: No antigen is known for it.

Each CDR3 protein is one row after TCRdb ran MiXCR on the reads. The sample contains a few hundred thousand distinct CDR3 sequences, 25% of which appear only once. The V gene lost 1 base and the J gene lost 2 bases, with 9 bases spanning the gap. In germline, CDR1 is SGHTA, CDR2 FQGNSA. The CDR3 extends over 14 amino acids. The chain couples TRBV7-2 to TRBJ2-7; D unclear. The sample here was cultured PBMCs, taken from culture after CMV antigen stimulation. The receptor's source is a human donor in good health (CMV status not recorded). Some clones in this sample may be carry-over from other donors' samples. CDR3 protein: CASSLGGRAYEQYV. CDR3 nucleotide sequence: TGTGCCAGCAGCTTAGGTGGCAGAGCCTACGAGCAGTACGTC.